The clone carrying this T cell receptor (beta chain) has just a few counts. This CDR3 spans 16 amino acids. From germline, CDR1 is SGHAT and CDR2 FQNNGV. V lost 0 bases to trimming and J lost 4 bases, with 15 bases between them. The donor group consisted entirely of healthy Caucasians. These data belong to a study of identical twins. A template switching step contributed a universal primer site, while unique molecular identifiers were present in the cDNA. TCRdb independently ran MiXCR on the 5' RACE reads; one entry per CDR3 protein. The sample contains 1.5 million or so distinct CDR3 sequences, less than 35% of which appear only once.

The chain links TRBV11-2 to TRBJ1-1; D might be TRBD1 (6 bases). The receptor was isolated from a newborn girl in good health. The sequencing input was cord blood. The CDR3 nucleotides read TGTGCCAGCAGCTTAGAGTATTGGGGGCTGGGCACTGAAGCTTTCTTT. Amino acids: CASSLEYWGLGTEAFF.